These T cell receptor beta chains were read from a single sample in a study of human T cells and chemical hapten exposure. MiXCR, run by TCRdb on the RACE reads, gives a single entry per CDR3 protein. This sample has tens of thousands of distinct CDR3 sequences, with approximately 8.6% found just once. The source was whole blood, collected in connection with sensitization to the hapten diphenylcyclopropenone (DPC). Receptors were obtained from a woman between 40 and 50 years old with alopecia areata. Some clones in this sample may be carry-over from other donors' samples. CDR3s include the opening cysteine and the closing phenylalanine or tryptophan. The D gene is left open where the match is weak. Clone size, where shown, is once, few, many, or a class for clones that have expanded.

cdr3_nt	cdr3_aa	v_call	d_call	j_call	clone_size
TGTGCCAGCAGCGTCAGGCGTCTAGCCAACGGCGGGGAGACCCAGTACTTC	CASSVRRLANGGETQYF	TRBV7-2	NA	TRBJ2-5	many
TGTGCCAGCAGCTCTAATACAGATACGCAGTATTTT	CASSSNTDTQYF	TRBV5-4	NA	TRBJ2-3	many
TGTGCCAGCAGCCCTCAGCACCATGAGCAGTTCTTC	CASSPQHHEQFF	TRBV13	NA	TRBJ2-1	NA
TGTGCCAGCAGTTATAGGGGCGACGAGACCCAGTACTTC	CASSYRGDETQYF	TRBV6-5	NA	TRBJ2-5	many
TGTGCCAGCCTCGAATTGGGGACGAACACTGAAGCTTTCTTT	CASLELGTNTEAFF	TRBV2	NA	TRBJ1-1	many
TGTGCCAGCAGTTTGGTCGCGGAATACTCCTACGAGCAGTACTTC	CASSLVAEYSYEQYF	TRBV12-3/TRBV12-4	NA	TRBJ2-7	few
TGTGCCAGCAGGCCCTCAGCGGGGGGGTACAATGAGCAGTTCTTC	CASRPSAGGYNEQFF	TRBV6-5	TRBD2	TRBJ2-1	few
TGCGCCAGCAGCCGCGGACTAGCGGGGGTAACACAAGAGACCCAGTACTTC	CASSRGLAGVTQETQYF	TRBV5-1	TRBD2	TRBJ2-5	many
TGCGCCAGCAGCGTCGGAAGGCAGGGCTCAACTCCCGAGCAGTACTTC	CASSVGRQGSTPEQYF	TRBV5-1	NA	TRBJ2-7	many
TGTGCCTGGAGCGAAGAAGGGAATCAGCCCCAGCATTTT	CAWSEEGNQPQHF	TRBV30	NA	TRBJ1-5	many
TGTGCCACCCTTATGGGAGGGCAAAACATTCAGTACTTC	CATLMGGQNIQYF	TRBV19	TRBD2	TRBJ2-4	NA
TGCGCCAGCTCGCTTCCCGGACAGAGCTATGGCTACACCTTC	CASSLPGQSYGYTF	TRBV5-1	NA	TRBJ1-2	NA
TGTGCCAGCACCTTACCCCGGACAGAAGGTAGGGAAGCTTTCTTT	CASTLPRTEGREAFF	TRBV28	NA	TRBJ1-1	NA
TGTGCCAGCAGCGTAGCAGGGAGCACTGAAGCTTTCTTT	CASSVAGSTEAFF	TRBV9	NA	TRBJ1-1	many
TGCAGTGCTAGAGATACGCTTCGCACAGATACGCAGTATTTT	CSARDTLRTDTQYF	TRBV20-1	NA	TRBJ2-3	few
TGCAGTGCCCCCCGGGACAGGGGTGGTTGGCCAGGCTCCGGGGAGCTGTTTTTT	CSAPRDRGGWPGSGELFF	TRBV20-1	TRBD1	TRBJ2-2	NA
TGTGCCAGCAGTTTGTCAGGGGTGGCTACAGATACGCAGTATTTT	CASSLSGVATDTQYF	TRBV28	NA	TRBJ2-3	many
TGTGCCAGCAGTTACTCGTCTACAGGGGGTCGAGTAGGGGAAAAACTGTTTTTT	CASSYSSTGGRVGEKLFF	TRBV6-5	TRBD1	TRBJ1-4	few
TGCAGTGCTAGACGGAGGGGGAGGACCTCCTACGAGCAGTACTTC	CSARRRGRTSYEQYF	TRBV20-1	NA	TRBJ2-7	many
TGTGCCAGCAGTCACCCGGAGGGTGGGAAGGAAAAACTGTTTTTT	CASSHPEGGKEKLFF	TRBV28	NA	TRBJ1-4	many
TGTGCCAGCAGCCCCGGCTCGACGAGCTCCTACAATGAGCAGTTCTTC	CASSPGSTSSYNEQFF	TRBV7-9	NA	TRBJ2-1	few
TGTGCCAGCAGCCGACTAGCGGGGGAGACCGGGGAGCTGTTTTTT	CASSRLAGETGELFF	TRBV6-4	TRBD2	TRBJ2-2	NA
TGTGCCAGCAGAATCACGGGACAGTCTTACAATGAGCAGTTCTTC	CASRITGQSYNEQFF	TRBV11-2	TRBD1	TRBJ2-1	many
TGTGCCAGCAGCCAAAGGACTAGCGGTATACTCACAGATACGCAGTATTTT	CASSQRTSGILTDTQYF	TRBV3-1	TRBD2	TRBJ2-3	NA
TGTGCCAGCAGCTTTGGGGTTCCCCAAGAGACCCAGTACTTC	CASSFGVPQETQYF	TRBV7-2	NA	TRBJ2-5	many
TGTACCATCAGTGAAAGGGGGTATCCCTACGAGCAGTACTTC	CTISERGYPYEQYF	TRBV10-3	NA	TRBJ2-7	NA
TGTGCCAGCAGCACGACAGGGACCACTAATGAAAAACTGTTTTTT	CASSTTGTTNEKLFF	TRBV11-1	TRBD1	TRBJ1-4	few
TGTGCCAGCAGCCTTAGCCCCAGTGCAACCTACAATGAGCAGTTCTTC	CASSLSPSATYNEQFF	TRBV7-2	NA	TRBJ2-1	many
TGCAGTGCTAGGGGGAACACTGAAGCTTTCTTT	CSARGNTEAFF	TRBV20-1	NA	TRBJ1-1	few
TGTGCCAGCAGTTTCCCGACGGGACAGGGCGTCGGCTACACCTTC	CASSFPTGQGVGYTF	TRBV28	TRBD1	TRBJ1-2	NA
TGTGCCAGCAGTCCAACTACCGGGATCTATGGCTACACCTTC	CASSPTTGIYGYTF	TRBV12-3/TRBV12-4	NA	TRBJ1-2	NA
TGCAGCGTTGACCCAGGGAATAATTCACCCCTCCACTTT	CSVDPGNNSPLHF	TRBV29-1	NA	TRBJ1-6	many
TGTGCCAGCAGCGTGGGGGTCCGGGAGCAGTACTTC	CASSVGVREQYF	TRBV5-6	NA	TRBJ2-7	few
TGTGCCAGCAGCCTTAGGAGGGGGGCGAATGAGCAGTTCTTC	CASSLRRGANEQFF	TRBV6-6	NA	TRBJ2-1	many
TGCGCCAGCAGCCAACGGGAGGGATGGTACGAGCAGTACTTC	CASSQREGWYEQYF	TRBV4-1	TRBD2	TRBJ2-7	many
TGTGCCAGCAGCGTAGAGGGCAGGGAAGACACTGAAGCTTTCTTT	CASSVEGREDTEAFF	TRBV9	NA	TRBJ1-1	many
TGTGCCAGCAGTTACCTAACGACAGGGCCCACTGAAGCTTTCTTT	CASSYLTTGPTEAFF	TRBV6-5	TRBD1	TRBJ1-1	NA
TGCAGTGCTAGAGATTCACACCTTGAGGGTATCTATCAGCCCCAGCATTTT	CSARDSHLEGIYQPQHF	TRBV20-1	NA	TRBJ1-5	few
TGTGCCAGCAGTTACGGCCTAGCCTCGCATGAGCAGTTCTTC	CASSYGLASHEQFF	TRBV6-6	NA	TRBJ2-1	few
TGTGCCTGGAGTCCCCCGGGAGGAACAATAGCTTTCTTT	CAWSPPGGTIAFF	TRBV30	NA	TRBJ1-1	many
TGCGCCAGCAGCTCAGGAACCACTAGCGCTGGGGAGTTCTTC	CASSSGTTSAGEFF	TRBV4-1	TRBD2	TRBJ2-1	NA
TGTGCCAGCAGTGAAGGGGGACAGATTCTCTACGAGCAGTACTTC	CASSEGGQILYEQYF	TRBV2	TRBD1	TRBJ2-7	few
TGTGCCAGCAGTTTAAGGGTCGGCAGGGGCACCGGGGAGCTGTTTTTT	CASSLRVGRGTGELFF	TRBV27	NA	TRBJ2-2	many
TGTGCCAGCAGCTTTCGGCGAACAGAGGGCCGACGCACCGGGGAGCTGTTTTTT	CASSFRRTEGRRTGELFF	TRBV11-2	NA	TRBJ2-2	many
TGCGCCAGCAGCTTGGAACAGCCCCTGAGGGATACGCAGTATTTT	CASSLEQPLRDTQYF	TRBV5-1	NA	TRBJ2-3	many
TGCAGTGCTCCCGGGACAGGGGATTCTAACTATGGCTACACCTTC	CSAPGTGDSNYGYTF	TRBV20-1	TRBD1	TRBJ1-2	NA
TGTGCCAGCAGTTTACGGGACAGCTTATACGAGCAGTACTTC	CASSLRDSLYEQYF	TRBV28	TRBD1	TRBJ2-7	few
TGTGCCAGCAGCTTATTCTCTGGAAACACCATATATTTT	CASSLFSGNTIYF	TRBV7-2	NA	TRBJ1-3	many
TGTGCCAGCAGCTTTGGCTACCCAAGCACAGATACGCAGTATTTT	CASSFGYPSTDTQYF	TRBV7-3	NA	TRBJ2-3	many
TGTGCCAGCAGCGTAGAGAAATTCTCCACAGATACGCAGTATTTT	CASSVEKFSTDTQYF	TRBV9	NA	TRBJ2-3	many
TGTGCCAGCAGTGAAGTTGGCAGGGGCTATGGCTACACCTTC	CASSEVGRGYGYTF	TRBV2	NA	TRBJ1-2	few
TGTGCCAGCAGTCCTCTGGGTGGCGAAAATACGCAGTATTTT	CASSPLGGENTQYF	TRBV6-4	NA	TRBJ2-3	many